The rows below give T cell receptor beta chains drawn from one sample of a study of response to subunit inactivated influenza vaccine. TCRdb ran MiXCR on the RT-PCR reads and lists one entry per CDR3 protein. This sample yields 710,000 or so distinct CDR3 sequences, of which 15% to 19% are seen a single time; roughly 12% belongs to the top ten. The sequences come from PBMCs from blood, collected approximately 12 days after vaccination. Receptors were obtained from a man in his fifties who received an inactivated influenza vaccine. Both conserved end residues are part of each CDR3. A D gene is named only where the DNA matches it firmly. Clone size is not always given. Where it is, it says once, few, many or a class for expanded clones.

clone_size	d_call	j_call	v_call	cdr3_aa	cdr3_nt
-	TRBD1	TRBJ2-2	TRBV20-1	CSASDPGTGYTGELFF	TGCAGTGCTAGCGACCCCGGGACAGGCTACACCGGGGAGCTGTTTTTT
-	TRBD1	TRBJ2-2	TRBV5-1	CASSLTGTGNTGELFF	TGCGCCAGCAGCCTGACTGGGACAGGGAACACCGGGGAGCTGTTTTTT
-	-	TRBJ1-4	TRBV4-3	CASSQGNRNEKLFF	TGCGCCAGCAGCCAAGGGAACCGGAATGAAAAACTGTTTTTT
many	-	TRBJ1-4	TRBV12-3/TRBV12-4	CASSRQGATNEKLFF	TGTGCCAGCAGCCGCCAAGGGGCAACTAATGAAAAACTGTTTTTT
-	-	TRBJ2-7	TRBV29-1	CSVEDNGPALHEQYF	TGCAGCGTTGAAGATAATGGCCCCGCACTCCACGAGCAGTACTTC
few	TRBD1	TRBJ1-2	TRBV11-2	CASSPRTGTVDGYTF	TGTGCCAGCAGCCCCCGGACCGGGACAGTCGATGGCTACACCTTC
-	-	TRBJ2-7	TRBV7-2	CASSPGVGGNYEQYF	TGTGCCAGCAGCCCCGGCGTCGGGGGAAACTACGAGCAGTACTTC
many	-	TRBJ2-5	TRBV7-2	CASSPGLGGGQETQYF	TGTGCCAGCAGCCCAGGACTAGGAGGGGGGCAAGAGACCCAGTACTTC
-	-	TRBJ2-5	TRBV20-1	CSAKLAQSGWQETQYF	TGCAGTGCTAAACTTGCGCAATCGGGCTGGCAAGAGACCCAGTACTTC
many	-	TRBJ1-5	TRBV12-3/TRBV12-4	CASSPDRGQPQHF	TGTGCCAGCAGTCCGGACCGGGGTCAGCCCCAGCATTTT
few	-	TRBJ1-6	TRBV2	CASSENIGDSPLHF	TGTGCCAGCAGTGAAAACATCGGGGATTCACCCCTCCACTTT
few	TRBD2	TRBJ2-1	TRBV6-2/TRBV6-3	CASRPIAGANYNEQFF	TGTGCCAGCAGGCCCATAGCGGGAGCAAACTACAATGAGCAGTTCTTC
few	-	TRBJ2-7	TRBV5-8	CASSSGPNPYEQYF	TGTGCCAGCAGTTCGGGTCCTAACCCCTACGAGCAGTACTTC
-	-	TRBJ2-2	TRBV7-2	CASSLNMGYTGELFF	TGTGCCAGCAGCTTAAATATGGGATACACCGGGGAGCTGTTTTTT
-	-	TRBJ2-3	TRBV11-1	CASSPRFRDRGPVNTQYF	TGTGCCAGCAGCCCCAGGTTCCGGGACCGCGGCCCAGTGAATACGCAGTATTTT
-	-	TRBJ1-1	TRBV10-3	CAISESPGVSVTEAFF	TGTGCCATCAGTGAGTCTCCAGGGGTGTCGGTCACTGAAGCTTTCTTT
few	TRBD2	TRBJ2-3	TRBV20-1	CSARAMAGGGTDTQYF	TGCAGTGCTAGAGCTATGGCGGGAGGTGGTACAGATACGCAGTATTTT
few	-	TRBJ1-1	TRBV4-2	CASSQVPQGSSNTEAFF	TGTGCCAGCAGCCAAGTCCCACAGGGTTCATCGAACACTGAAGCTTTCTTT
-	-	TRBJ2-1	TRBV11-1	CASSSRDWAPRSYNEQFF	TGTGCCAGCAGCTCCCGGGACTGGGCCCCCCGCTCCTACAATGAGCAGTTCTTC
few	TRBD2	TRBJ2-5	TRBV5-1	CASSLASGTETQYF	TGCGCCAGCAGCTTGGCTAGCGGGACGGAGACCCAGTACTTC
-	-	TRBJ2-3	TRBV6-2/TRBV6-3	CASNTIRALTDTQYF	TGTGCCAGCAACACCATCCGGGCCCTCACAGATACGCAGTATTTT
-	TRBD1	TRBJ1-1	TRBV5-6	CASSFSGTGGGAFF	TGTGCCAGCAGCTTTTCCGGGACAGGCGGAGGGGCTTTCTTT
few	TRBD1	TRBJ2-3	TRBV28	CASSRLDRGSDTQYF	TGTGCCAGCAGTCGTCTAGACAGGGGTTCAGATACGCAGTATTTT
few	TRBD1	TRBJ2-7	TRBV4-1	CASSQGVTGGGYEQYF	TGCGCCAGCAGCCAAGGGGTGACAGGGGGCGGGTACGAGCAGTACTTC
-	TRBD2	TRBJ2-1	TRBV5-5	CASSLDSPASGRNKQFF	TGTGCCAGCAGCTTGGATTCCCCGGCTAGCGGGAGGAATAAGCAGTTCTTC
-	TRBD1	TRBJ1-4	TRBV5-1	CASRTGQNEKLFF	TGCGCCAGCAGGACGGGACAGAATGAAAAACTGTTTTTT
few	-	TRBJ2-3	TRBV4-2	CASSQVARDGTDTQYF	TGTGCCAGCAGCCAAGTTGCCCGCGACGGGACAGATACGCAGTATTTT
-	-	TRBJ2-2	TRBV3-1	CASSSTRGTSGAGELFF	TGTGCCAGCAGCTCAACAAGGGGAACTAGTGGCGCCGGGGAGCTGTTTTTT
few	-	TRBJ2-7	TRBV25-1	CASSVTLSYEQYF	TGTGCCAGCAGTGTAACCCTCTCCTACGAGCAGTACTTC
-	-	TRBJ2-5	TRBV5-6	CASSRGYKHGTQYF	TGTGCCAGCAGCCGTGGGTATAAACATGGGACCCAGTACTTC
few	-	TRBJ2-1	TRBV11-1	CASSLVLNPYNSYNEQFF	TGTGCCAGCAGCTTAGTCCTTAACCCGTATAACTCCTACAATGAGCAGTTCTTC
-	-	TRBJ1-1	TRBV6-2/TRBV6-3	CASTTEGAEAFF	TGTGCCAGCACAACTGAGGGGGCTGAAGCTTTCTTT
-	-	TRBJ1-2	TRBV7-8	CASSLAGPGAAGYTF	TGTGCCAGCAGCTTAGCGGGTCCAGGGGCGGCTGGCTACACCTTC
few	-	TRBJ1-2	TRBV5-1	CASSDRSDVLGDYGYTF	TGCGCCAGCAGCGACCGTTCGGACGTCCTAGGGGACTATGGCTACACCTTC
-	TRBD2	TRBJ2-3	TRBV2	CASCLAGGTDTQYF	TGTGCCAGCTGCCTAGCGGGGGGTACAGATACGCAGTATTTT
few	-	TRBJ2-3	TRBV10-3	CAIRETAPDTQYF	TGTGCCATCAGGGAGACAGCCCCCGATACGCAGTATTTT
-	TRBD1	TRBJ2-7	TRBV20-1	CSARDLTGAPNEQYF	TGCAGTGCTAGAGATCTGACAGGGGCGCCTAACGAGCAGTACTTC
many	TRBD1	TRBJ1-5	TRBV10-2	CASSQQGASQPQHF	TGCGCCAGCAGTCAACAGGGGGCCTCTCAGCCCCAGCATTTT
-	TRBD1	TRBJ2-2	TRBV20-1	CSARGTGQRVTGELFF	TGCAGTGCTAGAGGGACAGGGCAGCGAGTCACCGGGGAGCTGTTTTTT
-	-	TRBJ2-7	TRBV7-9	CASSSRGRGGNYEQYF	TGTGCCAGCAGCTCAAGGGGGCGCGGGGGAAACTACGAGCAGTACTTC
-	-	TRBJ1-5	TRBV9	CASSVDSRNQPQHF	TGTGCCAGCAGCGTGGACAGCCGCAATCAGCCCCAGCATTTT
few	-	TRBJ2-7	TRBV28	CASSVKYEQYF	TGTGCCAGCAGTGTCAAGTACGAGCAGTACTTC
-	-	TRBJ2-5	TRBV29-1	CSVEEGGYYQYF	TGCAGCGTTGAAGAAGGAGGGTACTATCAGTACTTC
-	TRBD1	TRBJ1-1	TRBV20-1	CSARGTGRGGINTEAFF	TGCAGTGCTAGAGGGACAGGGCGAGGTGGCATAAACACTGAAGCTTTCTTT
once	-	TRBJ1-5	TRBV2	CAFCLGAGERYSNQPQHF	TGTGCCTTCTGTTTGGGGGCAGGGGAGAGGTATAGCAATCAGCCCCAGCATTTT
few	TRBD2	TRBJ2-1	TRBV12-5	CASGRVGRGLVGTSGNSYNEQFF	TGTGCTAGTGGACGAGTGGGCAGGGGGCTGGTTGGGACTAGCGGGAATTCCTACAATGAGCAGTTCTTC
-	-	TRBJ2-1	TRBV12-3/TRBV12-4	CASSLGSANNEQFF	TGTGCCAGCAGTTTAGGATCTGCTAACAATGAGCAGTTCTTC
-	TRBD2	TRBJ2-5	TRBV20-1	CSASFPGGFQETQYF	TGCAGTGCTAGTTTTCCCGGGGGGTTCCAAGAGACCCAGTACTTC